These 22 T cell receptor beta chains were all obtained from the same sample, sequenced in a study of somatic mutations in cytotoxic T cells in rheumatoid arthritis. TCRdb's table, derived via immunoSEQ multiplex PCR, lists solely in-frame clones and lacks some. The data contain roughly 13,000 clones, 82% of them singletons. Material: CD8+ T cells sorted from blood. Receptor source: an adult with rheumatoid arthritis.

The rearrangement uses TRBV6-6 and TRBJ1-6, with 7 bases matching TRBD1. Trimming removed 4 bases from V and 8 bases from J; junction bases left unmatched: 11. The CDR3 has 16 amino acids. CDR1 is MNHNY and CDR2 is SVGAGI in the germline V gene (reference sequence). CDR3 sequence reads: CASSFTGDTAYSPLHF. CDR3 bases: TGTGCCAGCAGTTTTACAGGGGACACCGCATATTCACCCCTCCACTTT.

The chain recombines TRBV7-9 with TRBJ1-2; unclear D gene. There are 13 residues in the CDR3. Germline loops: CDR1 SEHNR, CDR2 FQNEAQ (reference sequence). The V end lost 5 bases, the J end lost 4 bases, and 11 bases lay between the germline ends. The CDR3 loop is CASSPPESYGYTF. The CDR3 DNA sequence: TGTGCCAGCAGCCCCCCAGAGTCCTATGGCTACACCTTC.

The chain combines TRBV28 with TRBJ2-7; D could derive from TRBD1 or TRBD2 (5 bases each). Germline CDR1 reads MDHEN; CDR2 reads SYDVKM. Trimming left V 7 bases short and J 6 bases short, with 19 bases between. The length of the CDR3 is 14 residues. CDR3 coding DNA: TGTGCCAGCACCCCCGGGACGGGACGCGGCGAGCAGTACTTC. As protein: CASTPGTGRGEQYF.

The rearrangement joins TRBV11-1 to TRBJ2-1; maybe TRBD1 (5 bases). Trimming took off 1 base at V and 9 bases at J, with 13 bases between the two ends. The germline CDR1 and CDR2 sequences are SGHAT and FQDESV (reference sequence). The CDR3 has 14 residues. The CDR3, as DNA: TGTGCCAGCAGCTTAGTGGCTACAGGTGGTGAGCAGTTCTTC. It translates to CASSLVATGGEQFF. Drawing the rest from reference TRBV11-1 and TRBJ2-1, the complete variable domain is EAEVAQSPRYKITEKSQAVAFWCDPISGHATLYWYRQILGQGPELLVQFQDESVVDDSQLPKDRFSAERLKGVDSTLKIQPAELGDSAMYLCASSLVATGGEQFFGPGTRLTVL.

The V gene is TRBV4-3, the J gene TRBJ1-5, with D uncertain. The length of the CDR3 is 16 residues. The germline V gene has CDR1 LGHNA and CDR2 YSLEER. Trimming took 0 bases from V and 3 from J, leaving 12 bases between them. DNA for the CDR3: TGCGCCAGCAGCCAAGATTATTCTGGGTACAATCAGCCCCAGCATTTT. Protein sequence: CASSQDYSGYNQPQHF.

The chain couples TRBV9 to TRBJ1-6; 7 bases map to TRBD1. This CDR3 has 15 amino acids. The junction had 7 bases not matched to a gene; V was cut back by 4 bases and J by 6 bases. The germline gives CDR1 SGDLS, CDR2 YYNGEE. DNA for the CDR3: TGTGCCAGCAGCCACGGGACAGAATTTAATTCACCCCTCCACTTT. Its protein is CASSHGTEFNSPLHF.

The chain couples TRBV11-1 to TRBJ1-1, with D unclear. The V end was cut by 5 bases, the J end by 8 bases, with 12 bases between. CDR1 and CDR2 from the germline V gene are SGHAT and FQDESV (reference sequence). This CDR3 has 12 amino acids. DNA of the CDR3: TGTGCCAGCAGCGGTCTGGGTTGGGAAGCTTTCTTT. Translating gives CASSGLGWEAFF.

V gene TRBV28 combines with J gene TRBJ1-2, with D possibly being TRBD1 (5 bases). The germline V gene encodes CDR1 MDHEN and CDR2 SYDVKM. V was cut by 6 bases and J by 5 bases, with 10 bases left in between. This CDR3 spans 12 amino acids. The chain's CDR3 is CASRGRRYGYTF. In DNA, the CDR3 is TGTGCCAGCAGGGGGCGGAGATATGGCTACACCTTC.

This clone showed up just a few times. The rearrangement joins TRBV28 to TRBJ2-7; 7 bases match TRBD2. J lost 6 bases, V lost 4 bases, and 9 bases had no gene match. Germline CDR1 reads MDHEN; CDR2 reads SYDVKM. The CDR3 has 14 amino acids. The CDR3 DNA reads as TGTGCCAGCAGTTGGCGGGGGACCTCTTCCGAGCAGTACTTC. Encoded protein: CASSWRGTSSEQYF.

This clone appeared a single time. V is TRBV9 and J is TRBJ2-1; TRBD2 matches 9 bases. Looked up from germline, CDR1 is SGDLS and CDR2 is YYNGEE. The CDR3 has 18 residues. J lost 4 bases, V lost 0 bases, and 11 bases had no gene match. The CDR3 reads CASSVEVSPAGGYNEQFF. CDR3 DNA: TGTGCCAGCAGCGTAGAGGTTAGTCCAGCGGGAGGTTACAATGAGCAGTTCTTC.

There are a few counts of this clone. The chain links TRBV5-1 to TRBJ2-1, with 13 bases aligning to TRBD2. The CDR3 totals 22 residues. Germline V gives CDR1 SGHRS, CDR2 YFSETQ. J lost 1 base, V lost 4 bases, and 20 bases had no gene match. The CDR3 loop reads CASSPDPSPGLAGVVSYNEQFF. The CDR3 coding sequence is TGCGCCAGCAGCCCCGACCCCAGCCCCGGACTAGCGGGAGTGGTATCCTACAATGAGCAGTTCTTC. Drawing the rest from reference TRBV5-1 and TRBJ2-1, the complete variable domain is KAGVTQTPRYLIKTRGQQVTLSCSPISGHRSVSWYQQTPGQGLQFLFEYFSETQRNKGNFPGRFSGRQFSNSRSEMNVSTLELGDSALYLCASSPDPSPGLAGVVSYNEQFFGPGTRLTVL.

The chain uses TRBV9 and TRBJ2-7; D is undetermined. The CDR3 extends over 16 amino acids. Trimming took 3 bases from V and 2 from J, leaving 18 bases between them. CDR1 and CDR2 from the germline V gene are SGDLS and YYNGEE. The CDR3 region is CASSGRPGLEPYEQYF. CDR3 DNA: TGTGCCAGCAGCGGCCGACCGGGTCTAGAGCCCTACGAGCAGTACTTC.

The V gene is TRBV13, the J gene TRBJ1-2; D is possibly TRBD1 (6 bases). Trimming removed 2 bases at V and 0 bases at J, with 10 bases between. This CDR3 spans 15 amino acids. Germline V CDR1 and CDR2: PRHDT, FYEKMQ (reference sequence). CDR3 coding DNA: TGTGCCAGCAGCTTACAGGGGACCACTAACTATGGCTACACCTTC. This encodes CASSLQGTTNYGYTF.

The chain recombines TRBV6-1 with TRBJ2-7; unclear D gene. Germline V CDR1 and CDR2: MNHNS, SASEGT. Trimming shortened V by 1 base and J by 1 base, and 8 bases separated the two germline ends. This CDR3 is built from 14 residues. The chain's CDR3 is CASSEDASSYEQYF. CDR3 bases: TGTGCCAGCAGTGAAGACGCCAGTTCCTACGAGCAGTACTTC.

The chain links TRBV6-5 to TRBJ1-1; D not certain. Germline values: CDR1 MNHEY, CDR2 SVGAGI. This CDR3 has 11 amino acids. Trimming shortened V by 7 bases and J by 4 bases, and 7 bases separated the two germline ends. The CDR3 is CASIAGTEAFF. CDR3 nucleotide sequence: TGTGCCAGCATTGCGGGCACTGAAGCTTTCTTT.

The V and J genes are TRBV11-2 and TRBJ2-5; D uncertain. CDR1 and CDR2 (germline): SGHAT, FQNNGV. The CDR3 extends over 11 amino acids. Trimming removed 5 bases at V and 2 bases at J, with 3 bases between. The CDR3 loop reads CASSLQETQYF. In DNA form, the CDR3 reads TGTGCCAGCAGCCTACAAGAGACCCAGTACTTC.

This clone was picked up a small number of times. The chain carries TRBV4-1 and TRBJ1-1, with 7 bases identical to TRBD1. This CDR3 has 12 residues. From germline, CDR1 is MGHRA and CDR2 YSYEKL. V lost 4 bases and J lost 7; bases outside the gene matches: 3. In nucleotides, the CDR3 is TGCGCCAGCAGCCGGGGACAGAATGAAGCTTTCTTT. Its protein product is CASSRGQNEAFF.

The J gene is TRBJ2-7, the V gene TRBV7-3, with D perhaps matching TRBD1 (5 bases). Germline CDR1 reads SGHTA; CDR2 reads FQGTGA. The CDR3 covers 13 residues. V lost 8 bases to trimming and J lost 6 bases, with 17 bases between them. CDR3 DNA: TGTGCCAGCCATAGGGGTAACCGCCTCGAGCAGTACTTC. It translates to CASHRGNRLEQYF.

This chain joins TRBV19 and TRBJ1-4, with 7 bases matching TRBD1. The CDR3 is 16 amino acids. Germline V gives CDR1 LNHDA, CDR2 SQIVND (reference sequence). V lost 4 bases, J lost 0 bases, and 5 bases stayed unmatched. As DNA, the CDR3 is TGTGCCAGTAGTAACGGACAGGTTGCAACTAATGAAAAACTGTTTTTT. As protein: CASSNGQVATNEKLFF.

The chain joins TRBV4-1 to TRBJ2-1; D may correspond to TRBD1 or TRBD2 (5 bases each). The V end was cut by 3 bases, the J end by 8 bases, with 5 bases between. The CDR3 contains 11 residues. CDR1 is MGHRA, CDR2 YSYEKL, per germline. CDR3 sequence reads: CASSQGDEQFF. The DNA of the CDR3 is TGCGCCAGCAGCCAGGGGGATGAGCAGTTCTTC.

Only one count was recorded for this clone. The chain joins TRBV6-1 to TRBJ2-1; D gene ambiguous. The V gene lost 4 bases and the J gene lost 2 bases, with 21 bases spanning the gap. The germline CDR1 and CDR2 sequences are MNHNS and SASEGT. The length of the CDR3 is 18 residues. CDR3 sequence reads: CASSAVKQFLFTYNEQFF. CDR3 bases: TGTGCCAGCAGTGCCGTCAAACAGTTTCTTTTCACCTACAATGAGCAGTTCTTC.

This clone was recorded a few times. This chain connects TRBV4-2 to TRBJ2-1; 9 positions match TRBD2. Germline V gene data show CDR1 as LGHNA and CDR2 as YNFKEQ. This CDR3 has 17 residues. V was pared by 1 base and J by 5 bases, with 9 bases of the junction left unmatched. This chain's CDR3 is CASSQVGERGDNNEQFF. CDR3 nucleotides: TGTGCCAGCAGCCAAGTGGGGGAGCGGGGGGATAACAATGAGCAGTTCTTC.